This T cell receptor (beta chain) was captured by sequencing in a study of T cells after yellow fever vaccination. TCRdb re-called the 5' RACE reads through MiXCR, storing one row per CDR3 protein. Of about 580,000 distinct CDR3 sequences detected, less than 20% appear once; the ten largest clones hold 15% to 20%. On this clonotype itself: Its antigen is as yet unknown.

Germline loops: CDR1 DFQATT, CDR2 SNEGSKA (reference sequence). The CDR3 has 14 amino acids. V was shortened by 3 bases and J by 4 bases, with 13 bases between the two germline ends. Findings and caveats of the study: Although the secondary response was weaker, it peaked faster, at day 5 versus 15.

The TCR comes from a man between 18 and 35 years old who received the YFV17D yellow fever vaccine. This rearrangement joins TRBV20-1 to TRBJ2-1; D is uncertain. The sequences come from PBMCs, collected 4 to 6 days after the first yellow fever vaccination. This chain's CDR3 is CSASRLPNYNEQFF. In nucleotides, the CDR3 is TGCAGTGCTAGCAGACTCCCAAATTACAATGAGCAGTTCTTC.